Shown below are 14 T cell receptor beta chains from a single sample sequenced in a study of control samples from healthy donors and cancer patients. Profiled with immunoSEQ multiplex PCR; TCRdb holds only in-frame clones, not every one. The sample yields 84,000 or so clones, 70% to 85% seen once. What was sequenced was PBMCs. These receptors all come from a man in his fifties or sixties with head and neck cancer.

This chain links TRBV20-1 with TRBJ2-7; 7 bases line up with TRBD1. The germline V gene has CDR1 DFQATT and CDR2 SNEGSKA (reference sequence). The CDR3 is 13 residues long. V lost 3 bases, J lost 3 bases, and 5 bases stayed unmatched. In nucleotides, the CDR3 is TGCAGTGCTAGTCGGGACAGCCGCTACGAGCAGTACTTC. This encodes CSASRDSRYEQYF.

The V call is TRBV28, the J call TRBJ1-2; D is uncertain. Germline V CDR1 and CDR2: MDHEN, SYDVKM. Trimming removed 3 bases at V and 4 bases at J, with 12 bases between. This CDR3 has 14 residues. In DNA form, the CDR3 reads TGTGCCAGCAGTTTCCCGGGAGGAGTCTATGGCTACACCTTC. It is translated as CASSFPGGVYGYTF.

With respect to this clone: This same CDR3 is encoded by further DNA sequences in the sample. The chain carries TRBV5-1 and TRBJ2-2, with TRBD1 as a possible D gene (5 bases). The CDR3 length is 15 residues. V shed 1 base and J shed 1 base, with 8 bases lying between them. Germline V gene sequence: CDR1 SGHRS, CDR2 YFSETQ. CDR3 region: CASSLSQGNTGELFF. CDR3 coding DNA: TGCGCCAGCAGCTTGAGTCAGGGGAACACCGGGGAGCTGTTTTTT.

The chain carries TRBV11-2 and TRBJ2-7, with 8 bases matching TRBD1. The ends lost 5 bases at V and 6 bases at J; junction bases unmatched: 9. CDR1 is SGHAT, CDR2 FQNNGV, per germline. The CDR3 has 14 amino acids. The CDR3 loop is CASSPADRASEQYF. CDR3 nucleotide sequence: TGTGCCAGCAGCCCAGCGGACAGGGCCAGCGAGCAGTACTTC.

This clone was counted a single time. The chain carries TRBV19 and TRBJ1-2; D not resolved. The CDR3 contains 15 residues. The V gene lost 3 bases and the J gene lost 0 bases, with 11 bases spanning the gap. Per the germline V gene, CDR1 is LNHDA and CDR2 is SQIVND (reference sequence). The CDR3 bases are TGTGCCAGTAGTATGTTTCAAGGGACTAACTATGGCTACACCTTC. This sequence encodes CASSMFQGTNYGYTF.

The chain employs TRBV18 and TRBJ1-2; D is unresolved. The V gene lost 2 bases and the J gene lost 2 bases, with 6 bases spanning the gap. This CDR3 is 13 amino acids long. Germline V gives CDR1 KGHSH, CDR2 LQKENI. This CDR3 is CASSPGQNYGYTF. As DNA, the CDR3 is TGTGCCAGCTCACCAGGGCAGAACTATGGCTACACCTTC.

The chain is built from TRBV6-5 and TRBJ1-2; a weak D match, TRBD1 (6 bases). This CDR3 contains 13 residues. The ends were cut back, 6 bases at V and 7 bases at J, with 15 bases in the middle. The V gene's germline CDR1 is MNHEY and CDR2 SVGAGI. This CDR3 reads CASSRGQLFGYTF. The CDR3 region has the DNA TGTGCCAGCAGCCGAGGACAGTTGTTTGGCTACACCTTC.

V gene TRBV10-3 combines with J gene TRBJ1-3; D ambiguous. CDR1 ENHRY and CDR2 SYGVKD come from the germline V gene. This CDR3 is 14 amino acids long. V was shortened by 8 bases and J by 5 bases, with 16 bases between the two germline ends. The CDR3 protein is CAISHDSGRNTIYF. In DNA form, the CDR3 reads TGTGCCATCTCTCACGACTCCGGCCGAAACACCATATATTTT.

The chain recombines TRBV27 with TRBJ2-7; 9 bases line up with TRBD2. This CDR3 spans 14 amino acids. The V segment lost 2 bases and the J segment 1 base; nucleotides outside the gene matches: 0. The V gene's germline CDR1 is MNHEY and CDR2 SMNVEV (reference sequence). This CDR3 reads CASSLLAGSYEQYF. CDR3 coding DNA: TGTGCCAGCAGTTTACTAGCGGGGTCCTACGAGCAGTACTTC.

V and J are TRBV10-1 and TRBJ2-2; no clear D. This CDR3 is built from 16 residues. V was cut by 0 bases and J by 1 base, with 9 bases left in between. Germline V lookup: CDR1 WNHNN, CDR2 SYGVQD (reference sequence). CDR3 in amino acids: CASSESIYVNTGELFF. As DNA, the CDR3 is TGCGCCAGCAGTGAGTCTATATATGTGAACACCGGGGAGCTGTTTTTT.

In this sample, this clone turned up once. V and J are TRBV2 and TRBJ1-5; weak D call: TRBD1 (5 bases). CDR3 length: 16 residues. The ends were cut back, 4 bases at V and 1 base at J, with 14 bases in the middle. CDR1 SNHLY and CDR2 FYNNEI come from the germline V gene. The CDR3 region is CASSGGSGNSNQPQHF. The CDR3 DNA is TGTGCCAGCAGTGGGGGGTCAGGGAACAGCAATCAGCCCCAGCATTTT.

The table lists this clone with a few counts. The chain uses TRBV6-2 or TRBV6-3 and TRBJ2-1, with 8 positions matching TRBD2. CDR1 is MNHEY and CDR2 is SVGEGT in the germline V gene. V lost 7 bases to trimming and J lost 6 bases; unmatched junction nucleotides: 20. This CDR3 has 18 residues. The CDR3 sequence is CASTPALGLDSKGNEQFF. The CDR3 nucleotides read TGTGCCAGCACCCCTGCCCTGGGACTAGACAGTAAGGGCAATGAGCAGTTCTTC.

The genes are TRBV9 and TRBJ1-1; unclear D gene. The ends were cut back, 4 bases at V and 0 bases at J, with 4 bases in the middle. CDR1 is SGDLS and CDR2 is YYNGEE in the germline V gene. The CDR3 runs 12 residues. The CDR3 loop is CASSPLNTEAFF. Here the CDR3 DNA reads TGTGCCAGCAGCCCCCTGAACACTGAAGCTTTCTTT.

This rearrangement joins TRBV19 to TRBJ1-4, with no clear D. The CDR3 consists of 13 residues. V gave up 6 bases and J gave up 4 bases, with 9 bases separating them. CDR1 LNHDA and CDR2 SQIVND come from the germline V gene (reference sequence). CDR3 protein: CASSPVGNEKLFF. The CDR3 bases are TGTGCCAGTAGCCCGGTTGGTAATGAAAAACTGTTTTTT.